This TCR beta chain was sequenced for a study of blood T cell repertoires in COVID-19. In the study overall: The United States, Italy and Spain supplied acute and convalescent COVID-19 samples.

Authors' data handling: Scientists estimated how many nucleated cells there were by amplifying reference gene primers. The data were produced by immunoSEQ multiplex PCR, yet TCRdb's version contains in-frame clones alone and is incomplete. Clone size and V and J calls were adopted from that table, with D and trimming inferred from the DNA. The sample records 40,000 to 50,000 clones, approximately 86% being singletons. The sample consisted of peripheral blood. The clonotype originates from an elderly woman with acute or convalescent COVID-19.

CDR3 sequence (DNA): TGCGCCAGCAGCCCCGACAGTCCCCCCGGGGAGCTGTTTTTT. Its protein is CASSPDSPPGELFF. This chain uses TRBV5-1 with TRBJ2-2, with D possibly TRBD1 on 5 matching bases. V lost 4 bases and J lost 6, with 13 bases in between. CDR1 SGHRS and CDR2 YFSETQ come from the germline V gene. The CDR3 is 14 residues long.